Below, one T cell receptor (beta chain) is given with its context. The antigen this receptor binds is unknown. Base quality data are lacking; no much larger clone is found one base away. From the cysteine up to the phenylalanine, the CDR3 has a length of 15 residues. The retained sequence is limited to the CDR3, 45 bases, with the frame set at the first base. CDR1 and CDR2 (MGHDK, SYGVNS) derive from the germline V gene. At the junction V is shortened by 2 bases and J by 7 bases; bases outside the gene matches: 7. These data come from a study of T cell repertoires in cytomegalovirus infection (dated by TCRdb to the late 2010s). Concerning the study at large: Peptide stimulations targeted recently identified HLA-C-restricted CMV epitopes, whose presentation resists viral immunomodulation, together with well-studied HLA-B-restricted epitopes. Because public TCR beta signatures pointed to carriage of CMV infection together with the matching HLA type, the HLA type of each donor mattered for the analysis. What the authors observed across the whole study: In the ex vivo response, HLA-C-restricted CMV-specific TCR beta clonotypes were dominant, and in two of eight donors the single most frequent clonotype came from this HLA-C-restricted group. In both this cohort and an independent cohort of more than 350 donors, the cumulative frequency of public TCR beta family members distinguished carriers of CMV infection plus the relevant HLA type.

TCRdb shows the sequencer as Illumina HiSeq 1500. TCRdb reanalyzed the raw reads on its own, using fastp at Q25 for trimming and MiXCR for clone calling, and kept in-frame beta chains. Here each entry gathers all rows of one CDR3 protein and keeps the most common genes and DNA. Within this sample are around 750,000 distinct CDR3 sequences, with about 30% of them counted one time only. The ten largest clones add up to around 12% of the sample. The meaning of the sample's treatment or condition label: in vitro stimulation with specific CMV peptide epitopes to enrich CMV-specific T cells. Rearrangement joined TRBV25-1 to TRBJ1-4, with TRBD1 matching 7 junction bases. The receptor was derived from a human donor in good health (CMV status not recorded). Some clones in this sample may be carry-over from other donors' samples. Sequenced material: cultured CD8+ T cells from PBMCs, taken from culture after CMV antigen stimulation. The DNA sequence is TGTGCCAGCAGTGAAGGGACAGTCACGGCTGAAAAACTGTTTTTT. This is translated as CASSEGTVTAEKLFF.